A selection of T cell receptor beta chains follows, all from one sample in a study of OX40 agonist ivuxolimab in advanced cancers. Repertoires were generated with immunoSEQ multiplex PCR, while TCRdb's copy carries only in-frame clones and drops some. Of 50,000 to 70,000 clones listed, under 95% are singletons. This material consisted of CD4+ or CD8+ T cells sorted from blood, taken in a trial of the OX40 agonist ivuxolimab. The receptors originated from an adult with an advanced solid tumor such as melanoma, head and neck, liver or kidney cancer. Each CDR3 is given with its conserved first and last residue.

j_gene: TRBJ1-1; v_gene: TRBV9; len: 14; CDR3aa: CASSSRTVNTEAFF
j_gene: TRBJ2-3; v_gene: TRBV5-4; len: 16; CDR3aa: CASSFKQTGPTDTQYF
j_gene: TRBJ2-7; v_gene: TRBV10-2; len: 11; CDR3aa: CATTGSYEQYF
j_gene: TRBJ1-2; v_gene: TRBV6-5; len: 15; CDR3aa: CASSYSAGANYGYTF
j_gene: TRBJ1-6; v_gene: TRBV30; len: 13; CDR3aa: CAWKQQGNSPLHF
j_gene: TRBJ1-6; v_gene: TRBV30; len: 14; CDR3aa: CAWSENSGLSPLHF
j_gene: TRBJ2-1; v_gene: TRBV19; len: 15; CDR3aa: CASSSAGVSYNEQFF
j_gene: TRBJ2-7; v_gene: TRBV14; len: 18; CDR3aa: CASSQPTSGREVLPEQYF
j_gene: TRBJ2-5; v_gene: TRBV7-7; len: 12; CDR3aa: CASSPEGETQYF
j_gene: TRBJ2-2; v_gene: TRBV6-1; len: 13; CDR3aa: CASSGGYTGELFF
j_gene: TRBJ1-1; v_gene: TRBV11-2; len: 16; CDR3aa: CASSLDLGGAGTEAFF
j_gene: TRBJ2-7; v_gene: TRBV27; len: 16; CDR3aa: CASSPGLAGGSYEQYF
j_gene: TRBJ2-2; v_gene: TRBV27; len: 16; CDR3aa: CASSLFGTFMAGELFF
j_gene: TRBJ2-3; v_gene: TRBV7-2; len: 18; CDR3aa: CASSRGLAGVGSTDTQYF
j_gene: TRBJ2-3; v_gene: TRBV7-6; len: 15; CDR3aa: CASSFVAGVTDTQYF
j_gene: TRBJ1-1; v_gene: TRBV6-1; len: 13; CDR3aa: CASSRGRNTEAFF
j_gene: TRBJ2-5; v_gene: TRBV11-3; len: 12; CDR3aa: CASRGGTETQYF
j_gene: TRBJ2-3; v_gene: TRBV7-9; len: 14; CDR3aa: CASSLLDYTDTQYF
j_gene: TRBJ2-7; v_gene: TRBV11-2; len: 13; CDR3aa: CASSFGAPYEQYF
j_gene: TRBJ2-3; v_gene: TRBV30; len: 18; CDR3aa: CAWCTGLAGPPPTDTQYF
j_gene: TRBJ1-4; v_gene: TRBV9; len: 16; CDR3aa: CASSAYSFLPREKLFF
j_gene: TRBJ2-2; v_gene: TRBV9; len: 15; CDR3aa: CASSARDRGTGELFF
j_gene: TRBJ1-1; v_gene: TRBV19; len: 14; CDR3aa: CASSIERGDTEAFF
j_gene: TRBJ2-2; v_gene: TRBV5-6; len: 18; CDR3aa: CASSLLDRVFSHTGELFF
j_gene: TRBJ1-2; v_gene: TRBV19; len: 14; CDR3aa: CASSPGQVKGGYTF
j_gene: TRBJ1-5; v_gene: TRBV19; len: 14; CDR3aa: CASSNSGVPRPQHF
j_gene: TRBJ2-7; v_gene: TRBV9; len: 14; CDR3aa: CASSVTGSSYEQYF
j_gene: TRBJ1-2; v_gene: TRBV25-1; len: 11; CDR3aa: CASSSSFGYTF
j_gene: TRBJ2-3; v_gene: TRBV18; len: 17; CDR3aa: CASSPPQASGRTDTQYF
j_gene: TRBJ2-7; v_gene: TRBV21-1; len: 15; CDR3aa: CASRVAGKGRYEQYF
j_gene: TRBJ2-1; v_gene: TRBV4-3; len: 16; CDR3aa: CASSQEGTSGSYEQFF
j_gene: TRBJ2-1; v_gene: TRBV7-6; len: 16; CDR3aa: CASSYAGSSSYNEQFF
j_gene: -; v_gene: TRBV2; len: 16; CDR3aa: CASTPQLAGGRHEQYF
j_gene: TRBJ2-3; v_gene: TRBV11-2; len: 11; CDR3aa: CASSELDTQYF
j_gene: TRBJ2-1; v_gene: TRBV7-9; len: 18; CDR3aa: CASSPSKVAQSGDDEQFF
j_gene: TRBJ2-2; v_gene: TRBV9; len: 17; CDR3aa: CASSARLAATNTGELFF
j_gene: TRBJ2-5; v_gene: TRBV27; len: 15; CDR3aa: CASSPGTSGGQTQYF
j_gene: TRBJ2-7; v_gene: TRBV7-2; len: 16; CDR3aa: CASSLGAGGVEYEQYF
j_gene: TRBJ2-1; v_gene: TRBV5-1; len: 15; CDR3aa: CASSPGQNSVNEQFF
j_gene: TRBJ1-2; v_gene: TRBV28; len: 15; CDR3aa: CASMGTDPGNYGYTF
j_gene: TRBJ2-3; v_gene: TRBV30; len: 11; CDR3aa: CAWSGADTQYF
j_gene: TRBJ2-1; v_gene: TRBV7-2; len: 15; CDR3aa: CASSLGGTGGNEQFF
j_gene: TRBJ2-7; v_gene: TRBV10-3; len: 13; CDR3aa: CAIKLAGGLEQYF
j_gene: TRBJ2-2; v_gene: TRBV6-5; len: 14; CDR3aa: CASSRGRGTGELFF
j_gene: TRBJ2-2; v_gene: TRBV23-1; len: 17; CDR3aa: CASSQSGVSNFTGELFF
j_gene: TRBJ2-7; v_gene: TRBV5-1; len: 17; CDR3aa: CASSQNQRTSGNNEQYF
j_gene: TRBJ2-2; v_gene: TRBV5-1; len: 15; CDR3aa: CASSLEAGVPGELFF
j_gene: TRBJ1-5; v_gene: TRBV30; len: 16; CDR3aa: CAWSVAGQGSNQPQHF
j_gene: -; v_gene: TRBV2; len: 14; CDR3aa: CASSVQGTPYEQYF
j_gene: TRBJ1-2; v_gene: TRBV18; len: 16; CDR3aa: CASSPSSRVESSGYTF
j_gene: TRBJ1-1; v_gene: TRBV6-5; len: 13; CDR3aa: CASSYSVGTEAFF